This record covers a single T cell receptor beta chain. Antigen: not known. V lost 1 base, J lost 2 bases, and 6 bases lay in between. CDR1 and CDR2 (germline): SGHAT, FQNNGV. This CDR3 has 13 residues. Clones were read by immunoSEQ multiplex PCR, and TCRdb kept only the in-frame ones, dropping some. The table lists about 89,000 clones, just over 90% of them singletons, with 1.5% to 2% in the top ten. This sample was included in a study of graft-versus-host responses after intestinal transplantation. Study-wide findings and caveats: Present in recipient marrow, GvH clones included some that appeared first in ileum or blood.

The starting material was unstimulated CD8+ T cells sorted from spleen or lymph node cells, obtained before intestinal transplant. The V gene is TRBV11-2, the J gene TRBJ2-7; no reliable D call. The origin of this receptor is a human donor who received an intestinal transplant. DNA for the CDR3: TGTGCCAGCAGCTTAGGCACGGCCTACGAGCAGTACTTC. Translating gives CASSLGTAYEQYF. The complete variable domain, with remaining parts taken from reference TRBV11-2 and TRBJ2-7, reads EAGVAQSPRYKIIEKRQSVAFWCNPISGHATLYWYQQILGQGPKLLIQFQNNGVVDDSQLPKDRFSAERLKGVDSTLKIQPAKLEDSAVYLCASSLGTAYEQYFGPGTRLTVT.